Shown below are 27 T cell receptor beta chains from a single sample sequenced in a study of T cell responses to AZD1222 COVID-19 vaccine (dated by TCRdb to about 2021). Sample time point, as interpreted from the label and publication: about 28 days (+/-7) after the second vaccine dose. Library preparation employed the immunoSEQ multiplex PCR assay. The immuneACCESS repertoire file appears here via TCRdb, limited to in-frame rearrangements. These files lack a portion of the clones; in checked studies, under half of the deficit traces to unresolved V genes, and the cause of the others is not known. Across this sample there are 150,000 to 200,000 clones, with roughly 94% seen only once. Approximately 0.98% of the sample comes from the top ten. This specimen consisted of peripheral blood, obtained 28 days after the second AZD1222 dose. All receptors come from an adult who received the AZD1222 COVID-19 vaccine.

The V and J genes are TRBV7-6 and TRBJ1-4, with a tentative D call TRBD1 (6 bases). In germline, CDR1 is SGHVS, CDR2 FNYEAQ. Trimming removed 5 bases at V and 7 bases at J, with 17 bases between. There are 15 residues in the CDR3. The CDR3 reads CASSPLARGGEKLFF. The CDR3 region has the DNA TGTGCCAGCAGCCCTCTCGCAAGGGGGGGTGAAAAACTGTTTTTT.

This clone has only one observation. This chain joins TRBV18 and TRBJ1-1; tentatively, D is TRBD1 (6 bases). The CDR3 runs 14 residues. Trimming removed 0 bases from V and 9 bases from J, with 14 bases in between. Germline CDR1 and CDR2: KGHSH and LQKENI. The CDR3 loop reads CASSPPSRGAQAFF. The CDR3 nucleotides are TGTGCCAGCTCACCACCGTCAAGGGGGGCTCAAGCTTTCTTT.

The rearrangement joins TRBV30 to TRBJ2-5, with D perhaps matching TRBD1 or TRBD2 (7 bases each). The CDR3 extends over 11 amino acids. V was clipped by 7 bases and J by 5 bases, with 11 bases between them. Germline lookup yields CDR1 GTSNPN and CDR2 SVGIG (reference sequence). CDR3 bases: TGTGCCTCCCAGGGGGGGGAGACCCAGTACTTC. Translated: CASQGGETQYF.

The chain couples TRBV7-6 to TRBJ2-7, with 8 bases fitting TRBD1. Germline values: CDR1 SGHVS, CDR2 FNYEAQ. V shed 5 bases, J shed 5 bases, and the junction held 8 bases outside the gene matches. This CDR3 is 14 amino acids long. CDR3 residues: CASSPRTGMNEQYF. The CDR3 DNA reads as TGTGCCAGCAGCCCCCGGACAGGGATGAACGAGCAGTACTTC.

The V call is TRBV5-1, the J call TRBJ2-3, with TRBD1 matching 10 bases. V shed 0 bases, J shed 3 bases, and the junction held 4 bases outside the gene matches. The CDR3 covers 16 residues. CDR1 SGHRS and CDR2 YFSETQ come from the germline V gene. CDR3 sequence (DNA): TGCGCCAGCAGCTTGGCCGGGACAGGGGTAACAGATACGCAGTATTTT. Protein product: CASSLAGTGVTDTQYF. The full variable domain, rest sourced from reference TRBV5-1 and TRBJ2-3, is KAGVTQTPRYLIKTRGQQVTLSCSPISGHRSVSWYQQTPGQGLQFLFEYFSETQRNKGNFPGRFSGRQFSNSRSEMNVSTLELGDSALYLCASSLAGTGVTDTQYFGPGTRLTVL.

This clone was counted a single time. This chain uses TRBV5-1 with TRBJ1-1; 8 nucleotides align to TRBD1. V lost 4 bases to trimming and J lost 5 bases; unmatched junction nucleotides: 13. Germline CDR1 reads SGHRS; CDR2 reads YFSETQ. The CDR3 is made up of 16 amino acids. CDR3 sequence (DNA): TGCGCCAGCAGCGCCGGACAGGGAGGTGTGGGAACTGAAGCTTTCTTT. Translating it yields CASSAGQGGVGTEAFF.

This chain joins TRBV5-6 and TRBJ1-5, with no clear D. Trimming cost V 2 bases and J 5 bases, with 14 bases left between them. The CDR3 totals 15 residues. The germline gives CDR1 SGHDT, CDR2 YYEEEE. CDR3 protein: CASSLGSQTHQPQHF. In DNA, the CDR3 is TGTGCCAGCAGCTTAGGCAGCCAAACTCATCAGCCCCAGCATTTT.

The V gene is TRBV7-9, the J gene TRBJ1-5; no clear D. In germline, CDR1 is SEHNR, CDR2 FQNEAQ (reference sequence). Trimming removed 0 bases at V and 4 bases at J, with 7 bases between. There are 14 residues in the CDR3. CDR3 sequence reads: CASSLAGGNQPQHF. The CDR3 region has the DNA TGTGCCAGCAGCTTAGCCGGTGGGAATCAGCCCCAGCATTTT.

The CDR3: CASSRGQSATNEKLFF. CDR3 bases: TGTGCCAGCAGCCGTGGACAGTCCGCAACTAATGAAAAACTGTTTTTT. The chain couples TRBV5-6 to TRBJ1-4, with D perhaps TRBD1 (6 bases). V was cut by 4 bases and J by 0 bases, with 13 bases left in between. This CDR3 has 16 residues. CDR1 is SGHDT and CDR2 is YYEEEE in the germline V gene.

This chain links TRBV6-5 with TRBJ2-2; 12 positions agree with TRBD2. The V and J ends lost 11 bases and 7 bases, in that order; junction bases with no gene match: 5. Per germline, CDR1 MNHEY and CDR2 SVGAGI. The CDR3 contains 13 residues. The CDR3, as DNA: TGTGCCTGCAAACTAGCGGGGGGCGGGGAGCTGTTTTTT. Protein sequence: CACKLAGGGELFF.

The chain employs TRBV12-3 or TRBV12-4 and TRBJ1-2; tentatively, D is TRBD1 (5 bases). Trimming shortened V by 3 bases and J by 7 bases, and 12 bases separated the two germline ends. The CDR3 is 13 residues long. The DNA of the CDR3 is TGTGCCAGCAGTTTGGGGCAGGCTTTTGGCTACACCTTC. It specifies CASSLGQAFGYTF.

The table lists this clone with a count of one. The chain has TRBV7-3 and TRBJ2-2; no firm D call. V was cut by 5 bases and J by 1 base, with 5 bases left in between. The CDR3 covers 13 residues. CDR1 is SGHTA and CDR2 is FQGTGA in the germline V gene. The CDR3 DNA follows: TGTGCCAGCAGCCCTCAGAACACCGGGGAGCTGTTTTTT. Translating gives CASSPQNTGELFF.

V is TRBV5-3 and J is TRBJ1-5; D unclear. TRBV5-3 is an ORF, with its function uncertain. This CDR3 comprises 15 residues. V shed 7 bases and J shed 0 bases, with 14 bases lying between them. The CDR3 spells CARCPTSHSNQPQHF. The CDR3 DNA sequence: TGTGCCAGATGCCCAACGTCGCATAGCAATCAGCCCCAGCATTTT.

CDR3 residues: CASSRTDTEAFF. CDR3 DNA sequence: TGCGCCAGCAGCAGGACGGACACTGAAGCTTTCTTT. The V and J genes are TRBV5-1 and TRBJ1-1; D is uncertain. Germline CDR1 reads SGHRS; CDR2 reads YFSETQ. This CDR3 contains 12 residues. Between the trimmed V and J ends, which lost 4 bases and 3 bases, there was a span of 7 bases.

The J gene is TRBJ2-3, the V gene TRBV9, with D tentatively TRBD1 or TRBD2 (6 bases each). The germline V gene encodes CDR1 SGDLS and CDR2 YYNGEE. This CDR3 region has 15 residues. Between the trimmed V and J ends, which lost 6 bases and 0 bases, there was a span of 14 bases. The CDR3 sequence: CASTEGGPSTDTQYF. In nucleotides, the CDR3 is TGTGCCAGCACCGAGGGGGGTCCTAGCACAGATACGCAGTATTTT.

The chain has TRBV6-6 and TRBJ2-7, with TRBD2 as a possible D gene (6 bases). The CDR3 is 12 residues long. The germline V and J ends were trimmed by 4 bases and 5 bases, with 9 bases remaining between them. The germline gives CDR1 MNHNY, CDR2 SVGAGI (reference sequence). CDR3 amino acids: CASSWGGNEQYF. The CDR3 region has the DNA TGTGCCAGCAGTTGGGGCGGGAACGAGCAGTACTTC.

This chain uses TRBV4-2 with TRBJ1-3, with a weak D call TRBD1 (5 bases). CDR3 size: 13 residues. CDR1 is LGHNA and CDR2 is YNFKEQ in the germline V gene. Trimming removed 4 bases at V and 7 bases at J, with 11 bases between. This chain's CDR3 is CASSLHKGNTIYF. The CDR3, as DNA: TGTGCCAGCAGCCTCCATAAGGGGAACACCATATATTTT.

The chain is built from TRBV5-4 and TRBJ2-1, with D unclear. Trimming took off 4 bases at V and 4 bases at J, with 9 bases between the two ends. Germline CDR1 is SGHNT and CDR2 is YYREEE (reference sequence). The CDR3 length is 13 residues. The CDR3 sequence: CASSLDGYNEQFF. CDR3 DNA sequence: TGTGCCAGCAGCCTGGACGGTTACAATGAGCAGTTCTTC.

This clone has only one observation. The rearrangement links TRBV7-8 to TRBJ1-1; no definite D call. The V and J ends lost 1 base and 0 bases respectively, with 9 bases between them. The CDR3 is made up of 15 amino acids. The V gene's germline CDR1 is SGHVS and CDR2 FQNEAQ. DNA for the CDR3: TGTGCCAGCAGCTTAGAGGTCTTGATGAACACTGAAGCTTTCTTT. It encodes CASSLEVLMNTEAFF.

V and J are TRBV9 and TRBJ1-3; the D is unclear. The CDR3 spans 16 residues. Trimming removed 4 bases from V and 0 bases from J, with 14 bases in between. In germline, CDR1 is SGDLS, CDR2 YYNGEE. Written as DNA, the CDR3 is TGTGCCAGCAGCCTTTACGCGACTGGCTCTGGAAACACCATATATTTT. This gives the protein CASSLYATGSGNTIYF.

This clone appeared once. The chain has TRBV6-5 and TRBJ1-2; perhaps TRBD1 as D (5 bases). Per germline, CDR1 MNHEY and CDR2 SVGAGI. The V end was cut by 7 bases, the J end by 3 bases, with 6 bases between. This CDR3 is 11 amino acids long. This CDR3 reads CASTGYYGYTF. In DNA form, the CDR3 reads TGTGCCAGCACAGGGTACTATGGCTACACCTTC.

The chain links TRBV2 to TRBJ1-5; perhaps TRBD1 as D (5 bases). This CDR3 region has 19 residues. Germline CDR1 SNHLY, CDR2 FYNNEI. Trimming took 0 bases from V and 0 from J, leaving 18 bases between them. The CDR3 here is CASSEAGSRGYYSNQPQHF. In nucleotides, the CDR3 is TGTGCCAGCAGTGAAGCGGGGTCCCGGGGGTATTATAGCAATCAGCCCCAGCATTTT.

The genes are TRBV6-5 and TRBJ1-5, with D possibly matching TRBD1 (5 bases). CDR1 and CDR2 from the germline V gene are MNHEY and SVGAGI. The CDR3 sequence is 14 residues long. Deletions cut 6 bases from V and 2 bases from J, with 11 bases between. CDR3 bases: TGTGCCAGCAGAGGCCAGGGTGGCAATCAGCCCCAGCATTTT. It translates to CASRGQGGNQPQHF.

This chain uses TRBV10-3 with TRBJ1-1; the match to TRBD1 covers 10 bases. Looked up from germline, CDR1 is ENHRY and CDR2 is SYGVKD. The CDR3 runs to 11 residues. With 11 bases clipped from V and 11 bases from J, the junction kept 8 bases outside the gene matches. This CDR3 is CAHRDRGHAFF. The DNA of the CDR3 is TGTGCCCATCGTGACAGGGGGCATGCTTTCTTT.

This clone was counted only a few times. The J gene is TRBJ1-5, the V gene TRBV18; 8 nucleotides match TRBD1. Germline V gene sequence: CDR1 KGHSH, CDR2 LQKENI. The CDR3 runs 15 residues. Unmatched junction bases numbered 9, after V lost 6 bases and J lost 5 bases. In nucleotides, the CDR3 is TGTGCCAGCTCCCTCAGACAGGGGAGACATCAGCCCCAGCATTTT. Protein product: CASSLRQGRHQPQHF.

This clone came up once. This chain joins TRBV6-5 and TRBJ2-7, with 9 nucleotides matching TRBD1. The ends lost 0 bases at V and 4 bases at J; junction bases unmatched: 7. CDR3 length: 16 amino acids. Germline lookup yields CDR1 MNHEY and CDR2 SVGAGI. Here the CDR3 DNA reads TGTGCCAGCAGTTACTCCTGGGACAGGGCATTTTACGAGCAGTACTTC. Its translation is CASSYSWDRAFYEQYF.

The V gene is TRBV11-2, the J gene TRBJ1-3; D call uncertain. The CDR3 sequence is 12 residues long. Germline-derived CDR1 and CDR2 are SGHAT and FQNNGV. Trimming took off 1 base at V and 4 bases at J, with 2 bases between the two ends. The CDR3 loop reads CASSLAGNTIYF. The CDR3 DNA reads TGTGCCAGCAGCTTAGCGGGAAACACCATATATTTT.